This record covers a single T cell receptor beta chain. Its target is unknown. These data are taken from a study of OX40 agonist ivuxolimab in advanced cancers. Study-wide context: Anti-PD-1, anti-PD-L1 or anti-CTLA-4 therapy given earlier was allowed, and around 40% had some. Study-wide findings and caveats: The study found that CD8+ T cells averaged more expanded clones than CD4+. Some of the nonresponding patients also showed low levels of normalized T-cell clonal expansion.

The repertoire was sequenced with immunoSEQ multiplex PCR; TCRdb's copy has only in-frame clones and lacks some. The profile shows tens of thousands of clones, about four fifths of them singletons. Germline V gives CDR1 SGHKS, CDR2 YYEKEE (reference sequence). The ends lost 9 bases at V and 8 bases at J; junction bases unmatched: 15. The CDR3 loop spans 14 amino acids. Autoimmune disease history or systemic immunosuppression disqualified patients. This clonotype was sampled from an adult with an advanced solid tumor such as melanoma, head and neck, liver or kidney cancer. The chain couples TRBV5-5 to TRBJ2-3; the match to TRBD2 covers 7 bases. Sequencing was performed on CD4+ or CD8+ T cells sorted from blood, taken in a trial of the OX40 agonist ivuxolimab. The CDR3 region has the DNA TGTGCCACCGAAACCCCGGGACTACAAAGTACGCAGTATTTT. As protein: CATETPGLQSTQYF.